A single sample gave rise to the 9 T cell receptor beta chains below, sequenced in a study of response to subunit inactivated influenza vaccine. TCRdb fed the RT-PCR reads into MiXCR, producing one record per CDR3 protein. Among around 580,000 distinct CDR3 sequences listed, 12% were seen once. The material sequenced was PBMCs from blood, taken on the day of vaccination. The source is a man between 45 and 60 years old who received an inactivated influenza vaccine.

The gene calls are TRBV4-3 and TRBJ2-3, with 7 bases aligning to TRBD2. V lost 0 bases and J lost 6; bases outside the gene matches: 12. CDR1 and CDR2 from the germline V gene are LGHNA and YSLEER. The CDR3 is 17 amino acids. CDR3 sequence reads: CASSQDLVAGARDTQYF. The CDR3 DNA reads as TGCGCCAGCAGCCAAGATCTGGTGGCGGGAGCGAGGGATACGCAGTATTTT.

This clonotype was observed a handful of times. The chain combines TRBV24-1 with TRBJ2-2; 10 bases line up with TRBD1. Trimming removed 3 bases from V and 6 bases from J; junction bases left unmatched: 9. This CDR3 is 17 amino acids long. Germline V CDR1 and CDR2: KGHDR, SFDVKD. This CDR3 reads CATSDPPGTGVPGELFF. CDR3 nucleotide sequence: TGTGCCACCAGTGATCCCCCCGGGACAGGGGTTCCCGGGGAGCTGTTTTTT.

This clonotype was counted a few times. One junction end disagrees with the germline gene, perhaps due to a read error. V usage is TRBV6-5 and J usage is TRBJ2-5; TRBD2 aligns across 7 bases. Germline CDR1 MNHEY, CDR2 SVGAGI. The CDR3 covers 15 residues. The CDR3 nucleotides are TGTGCCAGCAGTCACTCATCCGGGGGGACAGAGACCCAGTACTTC. This sequence encodes CASSHSSGGTETQYF.

This clonotype was detected a few times. The V call is TRBV19, the J call TRBJ1-5; possibly TRBD1 for D (6 bases). CDR3 length: 16 residues. V was cut by 4 bases and J by 1 base, with 14 bases left in between. Per germline, CDR1 LNHDA and CDR2 SQIVND (reference sequence). The CDR3 DNA follows: TGTGCCAGTAGTAAATGGGCGGACAGAAGCAATCAGCCCCAGCATTTT. Protein: CASSKWADRSNQPQHF.

This clonotype has only a few counts. V usage is TRBV29-1 and J usage is TRBJ2-2; the match to TRBD2 covers 10 bases. The CDR3 covers 14 residues. V shed 7 bases and J 5 bases; nucleotides not matched to a gene: 7. Germline values: CDR1 SQVTM, CDR2 ANQGSEA. CDR3 DNA: TGCAGCGGGAGACTAGCGGGCGTTACCGGGGAGCTGTTTTTT. Translated: CSGRLAGVTGELFF.

This chain links TRBV3-1 with TRBJ2-7, with 15 bases aligning to TRBD2. The CDR3 sequence is 17 residues long. J lost 2 bases, V lost 4 bases, and 6 bases had no gene match. The germline V gene encodes CDR1 LGHDT and CDR2 YNNKEL (reference sequence). The CDR3 sequence: CASSPGLAGGTAYEQYF. CDR3 sequence (DNA): TGTGCCAGCAGCCCGGGACTAGCGGGGGGCACCGCCTACGAGCAGTACTTC.

This clonotype was seen only a few times. The chain's CDR3 is CASRGDRGSYNEQFF. The CDR3 bases are TGTGCCAGCAGGGGGGACAGGGGCTCCTACAATGAGCAGTTCTTC. The rearrangement links TRBV7-2 to TRBJ2-1, with 10 nucleotides matching TRBD1. The CDR3 is 15 amino acids. The V gene's germline CDR1 is SGHTA and CDR2 FQGNSA. V was clipped by 6 bases and J by 0 bases; unmatched bases: 2.

V and J are TRBV20-1 and TRBJ2-3; D is unresolved. Germline lookup yields CDR1 DFQATT and CDR2 SNEGSKA (reference sequence). V was trimmed by 1 base and J by 5 bases, leaving 7 bases between them. The CDR3 has 12 amino acids. Here the CDR3 DNA reads TGCAGTGCTAGAGCCCCACTAGATACGCAGTATTTT. Translated, it gives CSARAPLDTQYF.

The table lists this clonotype with many counts. This chain uses TRBV29-1 with TRBJ2-5; TRBD1 matches at 7 bases. J lost 2 bases, V lost 4 bases, and 4 bases had no gene match. This CDR3 region has 13 residues. Germline V CDR1 and CDR2: SQVTM, ANQGSEA. The CDR3 coding sequence is TGCAGCGTTGCTAGGGGACAGCAAGAGACCCAGTACTTC. Translating gives CSVARGQQETQYF.